The 18 T cell receptor beta chains in this list originate from one sample, sequenced in a study of a mutant IDH1 vaccine in newly diagnosed glioma. Repertoires were generated with immunoSEQ multiplex PCR, while TCRdb's copy carries only in-frame clones and drops some. The sample holds tens of thousands of clones, less than 90% seen once. Specified time point: week 47, end of study. A 20-mer mutant IDH1 peptide at 300 ug was injected subcutaneously with topical imiquimod. Their target antigens are unknown. Sequenced material: PBMCs, taken from a glioma patient whose treatment included an IDH1 peptide vaccine. These TCRs come from a man aged 30 to 45 with glioma.

This clone has just a few counts. This sequence joins TRBV21-1 and TRBJ2-7; TRBD1, the table's D call, lacks a check against the DNA. TRBV21-1 is a pseudogene locus. CDR3 length: 16 amino acids. The CDR3 loop is CASAGDRGPLSYEQYF. For the CDR3, the DNA is TGTGCCAGCGCGGGGGACAGGGGGCCCCTCTCCTACGAGCAGTACTTC.

This clone turned up a few times. The chain combines TRBV7-9 with TRBJ2-2; D is possibly TRBD2 (6 bases). V was cut by 1 base and J by 1 base, with 13 bases left in between. This CDR3 spans 17 amino acids. CDR1 SEHNR and CDR2 FQNEAQ come from the germline V gene (reference sequence). CDR3 coding DNA: TGTGCCAGCAGCTTAGGAAATGGGCGGGAGAACACCGGGGAGCTGTTTTTT. This sequence encodes CASSLGNGRENTGELFF. Combining the CDR3 with reference TRBV7-9 and TRBJ2-2 gives the whole variable domain DTGVSQNPRHKITKRGQNVTFRCDPISEHNRLYWYRQTLGQGPEFLTYFQNEAQLEKSRLLSDRFSAERPKGSFSTLEIQRTEQGDSAMYLCASSLGNGRENTGELFFGEGSRLTVL.

CDR3 loop: CASSAAGDNQPQHF. The CDR3 DNA reads TGTGCCAGCAGCGCGGCAGGGGACAATCAGCCCCAGCATTTT. The chain employs TRBV2 and TRBJ1-5; D may be TRBD1 (6 bases). Germline V gene data show CDR1 as SNHLY and CDR2 as FYNNEI. The CDR3 consists of 14 residues. V was cut by 6 bases and J by 3 bases, with 12 bases left in between.

The J gene is TRBJ2-3, the V gene TRBV28, with TRBD2 identical over 7 bases. This CDR3 comprises 17 residues. Losses at the gene ends were 4 bases for V and 3 bases for J; bases not matched to a gene: 13. CDR1 and CDR2 from the germline V gene are MDHEN and SYDVKM. For the CDR3, the DNA is TGTGCCAGCAGTTCCACAATCGGACTAGAGGCTACAGATACGCAGTATTTT. Protein product: CASSSTIGLEATDTQYF.

This sequence joins TRBV19 and TRBJ2-3, with D unclear. CDR3 size: 14 residues. CDR1 LNHDA and CDR2 SQIVND come from the germline V gene (reference sequence). With 5 bases removed from V and 0 bases from J, the gap between germline ends came to 9 bases. CDR3 nucleotide sequence: TGTGCCAGTAGTTCCAAGGTTAGCACAGATACGCAGTATTTT. Amino acid sequence: CASSSKVSTDTQYF. The full variable domain, rest sourced from reference TRBV19 and TRBJ2-3, is DGGITQSPKYLFRKEGQNVTLSCEQNLNHDAMYWYRQDPGQGLRLIYYSQIVNDFQKGDIAEGYSVSREKKESFPLTVTSAQKNPTAFYLCASSSKVSTDTQYFGPGTRLTVL.

This sequence joins TRBV9 and TRBJ2-1, with 8 bases that match TRBD1. CDR3 size: 14 residues. V lost 4 bases and J lost 8; bases outside the gene matches: 8. The germline gives CDR1 SGDLS, CDR2 YYNGEE. The CDR3 reads CASSPATGAHEQFF. The CDR3 nucleotides read TGTGCCAGCAGCCCGGCGACAGGGGCCCATGAGCAGTTCTTC.

This chain uses TRBV9 with TRBJ1-2, with 8 positions matching TRBD1. Trimming cost V 3 bases and J 6 bases; bases outside gene matches: 7. The CDR3 loop spans 14 amino acids. CDR1 SGDLS and CDR2 YYNGEE come from the germline V gene. CDR3 sequence reads: CASSAGGGQDGYTF. The CDR3 region has the DNA TGTGCCAGCAGCGCTGGGGGGGGACAGGATGGCTACACCTTC. Based on the CDR3 plus reference TRBV9 and TRBJ1-2, the full variable domain is DSGVTQTPKHLITATGQRVTLRCSPRSGDLSVYWYQQSLDQGLQFLIQYYNGEERAKGNILERFSAQQFPDLHSELNLSSLELGDSALYFCASSAGGGQDGYTFGSGTRLTVV.

The gene calls are TRBV2 and TRBJ2-5; 12 positions match TRBD1. The CDR3 covers 15 residues. Germline CDR1 reads SNHLY; CDR2 reads FYNNEI. Losses at the gene ends were 8 bases for V and 4 bases for J; bases not matched to a gene: 8. The CDR3 DNA follows: TGTGCCAGCTCGGGACAGGGGGCGCGTGGAGAGACCCAGTACTTC. Amino acids: CASSGQGARGETQYF.

The gene calls are TRBV6-1 and TRBJ2-7; TRBD2 aligns across 9 bases. This CDR3 spans 15 amino acids. V lost 10 bases and J lost 4; bases outside the gene matches: 14. Germline V gene data show CDR1 as MNHNS and CDR2 as SASEGT. The CDR3 DNA sequence: TGTGCCACCGAAACTTACGGTAGCGGGGGTTACGAGCAGTACTTC. Amino acid sequence: CATETYGSGGYEQYF.

The genes are TRBV7-9 and TRBJ1-5; possible D gene TRBD1, 5 bases. Trimming took 5 bases from V and 4 from J, leaving 15 bases between them. The germline V gene encodes CDR1 SEHNR and CDR2 FQNEAQ (reference sequence). The length of the CDR3 is 15 residues. The CDR3 here is CASSAGTLANQPQHF. The CDR3 DNA sequence: TGTGCCAGCAGCGCCGGGACCCTTGCAAATCAGCCCCAGCATTTT.

This rearrangement joins TRBV5-1 to TRBJ1-1, with D uncertain. Trimming removed 0 bases from V and 11 bases from J, with 11 bases in between. Germline V gives CDR1 SGHRS, CDR2 YFSETQ. CDR3 size: 12 residues. CDR3 in amino acids: CASSLGTSAAFF. CDR3 nucleotides: TGCGCCAGCAGCTTGGGGACCTCGGCGGCTTTCTTT.

The genes are TRBV12-5 and TRBJ2-2, with D unresolved. The CDR3 totals 16 residues. V was cut by 0 bases and J by 2 bases, with 10 bases left in between. The V gene's germline CDR1 is LGHNT and CDR2 FRNRAP. This chain's CDR3 is CASGLVFGSNTGELFF. In nucleotides, the CDR3 is TGTGCTAGTGGTTTGGTGTTCGGATCAAACACCGGGGAGCTGTTTTTT. Based on the CDR3 plus reference TRBV12-5 and TRBJ2-2, the full variable domain is DARVTQTPRHKVTEMGQEVTMRCQPILGHNTVFWYRQTMMQGLELLAYFRNRAPLDDSGMPKDRFSAEMPDATLATLKIQPSEPRDSAVYFCASGLVFGSNTGELFFGEGSRLTVL.

The chain employs TRBV6-5 and TRBJ1-5; D gene unclear. CDR1 and CDR2 (germline): MNHEY, SVGAGI. Between the trimmed V and J ends, which lost 5 bases and 6 bases, there was a span of 14 bases. CDR3 size: 14 residues. CDR3 amino acids: CASSTGNRGQPQHF. The CDR3 bases are TGTGCCAGCAGTACCGGGAATCGGGGTCAGCCCCAGCATTTT.

This clone was seen a few times. This same CDR3 is encoded by further DNA sequences in the sample. V gene TRBV30 combines with J gene TRBJ2-1, with D uncertain. Between the trimmed V and J ends, which lost 0 bases and 6 bases, there was a span of 0 bases. Germline CDR1 and CDR2: GTSNPN and SVGIG (reference sequence). This CDR3 region has 10 residues. In nucleotides, the CDR3 is TGTGCCTGGAGTGTCAATGAGCAGTTCTTC. Amino acid sequence: CAWSVNEQFF.

The chain couples TRBV28 to TRBJ2-2; D not resolved. V was cut by 7 bases and J by 7 bases, with 16 bases left in between. From germline, CDR1 is MDHEN and CDR2 SYDVKM. The CDR3 is 14 residues long. The DNA of the CDR3 is TGTGCCAGCATGGACGGGCCACGGAGCGGGGAGCTGTTTTTT. Amino acid sequence: CASMDGPRSGELFF. The full variable domain, its missing parts supplied by reference TRBV28 and TRBJ2-2, is DVKVTQSSRYLVKRTGEKVFLECVQDMDHENMFWYRQDPGLGLRLIYFSYDVKMKEKGDIPEGYSVSREKKERFSLILESASTNQTSMYLCASMDGPRSGELFFGEGSRLTVL.

The rearrangement joins TRBV6-5 to TRBJ2-5; TRBD1 matches at 9 bases. The end of the DNA fits TRBJ2-7 better, so the J call may be wrong. The CDR3 covers 14 residues. From germline, CDR1 is MNHEY and CDR2 SVGAGI. The chain's CDR3 is CASSRQGVPYEQYF. The DNA for the CDR3 is TGTGCCAGCAGCAGACAGGGGGTACCTTACGAGCAGTACTTC.

This rearrangement joins TRBV6-6 to TRBJ2-7; 9 bases are shared with TRBD1. The CDR3 has 16 amino acids. Trimming removed 0 bases from V and 1 base from J; junction bases left unmatched: 4. Germline CDR1 is MNHNY and CDR2 is SVGAGI (reference sequence). CDR3 in amino acids: CASSYSTGTGSYEQYF. Here the CDR3 DNA reads TGTGCCAGCAGTTACTCGACGGGGACAGGGTCCTACGAGCAGTACTTC.

V gene TRBV10-2 combines with J gene TRBJ2-1, with TRBD2 identical over 8 bases. V was pared by 6 bases and J by 6 bases, with 10 bases of the junction left unmatched. Germline CDR1 reads WSHSY; CDR2 reads SAAADI. The CDR3 consists of 15 residues. The CDR3 spells CASSPLAGGRNEQFF. CDR3 bases: TGCGCCAGCAGCCCACTGGCGGGGGGTCGCAATGAGCAGTTCTTC.